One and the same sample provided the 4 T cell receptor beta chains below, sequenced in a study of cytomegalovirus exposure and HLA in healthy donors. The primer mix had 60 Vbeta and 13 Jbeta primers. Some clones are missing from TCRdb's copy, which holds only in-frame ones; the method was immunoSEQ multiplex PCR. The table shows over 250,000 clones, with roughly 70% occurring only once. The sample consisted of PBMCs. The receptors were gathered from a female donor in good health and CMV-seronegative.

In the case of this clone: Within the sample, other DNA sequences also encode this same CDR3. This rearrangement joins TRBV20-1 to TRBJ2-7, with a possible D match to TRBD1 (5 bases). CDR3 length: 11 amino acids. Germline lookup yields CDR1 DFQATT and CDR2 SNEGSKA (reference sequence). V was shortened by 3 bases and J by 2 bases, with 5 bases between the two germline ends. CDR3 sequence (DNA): TGCAGTGCTAGGGACACCTACGAGCAGTACTTC. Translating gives CSARDTYEQYF.

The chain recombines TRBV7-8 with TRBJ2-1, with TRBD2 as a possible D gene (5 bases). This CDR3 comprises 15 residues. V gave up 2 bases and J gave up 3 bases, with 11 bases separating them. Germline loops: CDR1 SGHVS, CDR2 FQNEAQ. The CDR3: CASSLQAAIYNEQFF. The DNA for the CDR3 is TGTGCCAGCAGCTTACAAGCGGCCATCTACAATGAGCAGTTCTTC.

The CDR3 DNA follows: TGTGCCAGCAGCCCCACTAGCGGACTAACCTACGAGCAGTACTTC. As protein: CASSPTSGLTYEQYF. The gene calls are TRBV16 and TRBJ2-7, with TRBD2 matching over 8 bases. CDR3 length: 15 residues. Losses at the gene ends were 4 bases for V and 2 bases for J; bases not matched to a gene: 7. The V gene's germline CDR1 is KGHSY and CDR2 FQNENV.

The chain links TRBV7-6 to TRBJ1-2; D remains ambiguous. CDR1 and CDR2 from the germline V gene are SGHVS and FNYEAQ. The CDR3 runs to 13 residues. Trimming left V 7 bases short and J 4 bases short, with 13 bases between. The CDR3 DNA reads TGTGCCAGCACGCCAAGCCCCGGCTATGGCTACACCTTC. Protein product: CASTPSPGYGYTF.